This T cell receptor beta chain was sequenced during a study of tumor and adjacent non-tumor tissue in lung cancer. Study-wide background: Patients comprised about a dozen adenocarcinoma, 2 squamous cell carcinoma and 1 small cell lung cancer.

Study results and caveats: TCR diversity was significantly greater in tumor than normal lung tissue.

No cell sorting was done before RNA was extracted from the tissue. The normal lung tissue was taken more than 3 cm from the tumor edge. The CDR3 contains 13 residues. Germline V gives CDR1 LGHNA, CDR2 YSLEER. Three rounds of nested PCR, following a modified ARM-PCR protocol, produced the TCRbeta library. From the multiplex PCR reads, TCRdb called clonotypes with MiXCR, one entry per CDR3 protein. Found here are approximately 53,000 distinct CDR3 sequences, 74% of them singletons; the top ten hold 20% to 30%. This clonotype is a singleton in its sample. The antigen remains unidentified. The junction and the germline gene differ at one end; a read error may be behind it.

Sequencing was performed on distant non-tumor lung tissue. V and J are TRBV4-3 and TRBJ2-7, with D unclear. This clonotype was sampled from a woman aged 55 to 70 with non-small cell lung cancer. In DNA, the CDR3 is TGCGCCAGCGTCTATTACAACTCCTGCGAGCGGTACTTC. It encodes CASVYYNSCERYF.